Listed below are T cell receptor beta chains from one sample, sequenced in a study of T cell repertoires in cytomegalovirus infection. Via MiXCR, TCRdb re-called the reads, giving one row per CDR3 protein. The sample lists around 530,000 distinct CDR3 sequences, about 26% occurring once. Material for sequencing was PBMCs. Every receptor here comes from a human donor in good health (CMV status not recorded). Some clones in this sample may be carry-over from other donors' samples. CDR3s include the opening cysteine and the closing phenylalanine or tryptophan.

J gene | V gene | CDR3 protein
TRBJ1-1 | TRBV18 | CASGGTHTEAFF
TRBJ2-7 | TRBV6-5 | CASSYLPRVYEQYF
TRBJ2-2 | TRBV28 | CASSLLGLPNTGELFF
TRBJ2-1 | TRBV13 | CASSISRLAGAEQFF
TRBJ1-2 | TRBV6-6 | CASTPTGGSDYGYTF
TRBJ1-6 | TRBV7-2 | CASSFSRSSYNSPLHF
TRBJ2-2 | TRBV7-8 | CASRRGQGRHTGELFF
TRBJ1-2 | TRBV10-3 | CAISAPGQDSDGYTF
TRBJ2-7 | TRBV19 | CASTTSGDGVEQYF
TRBJ2-1 | TRBV7-6 | CASSSNPGQGSDEQFF
TRBJ1-4 | TRBV12-3/TRBV12-4 | CASSDDGRGGEKLFF
TRBJ2-3 | TRBV20-1 | CSASRPSGRADTQYF
TRBJ2-7 | TRBV19 | CASKGTGRYEQYF
TRBJ1-2 | TRBV19 | CASRAKQGAGYTF
TRBJ1-3 | TRBV5-1 | CASSFAPRGSGNTIYF
TRBJ1-2 | TRBV6-5 | CASSYGGKEYGYTF
TRBJ1-1 | TRBV24-1 | CATSDPTGESEAFF
TRBJ1-1 | TRBV7-4 | CASSSNYREDTEAFF